The 25 T cell receptor beta chains listed next were all sequenced from one sample in a study of blood T cell repertoires in COVID-19. Assay used: immunoSEQ multiplex PCR; TCRdb lists only in-frame clones, some missing. The data contain 200,000 to 250,000 clones, around 84% of them singletons. The material sequenced was peripheral blood. These receptor sequences come from a man aged 50 to 60 who had recovered from COVID-19.

This clone turned up a few times. The chain carries TRBV30 and TRBJ1-6, with D perhaps TRBD1 (5 bases). The CDR3 runs 15 residues. The germline CDR1 and CDR2 sequences are GTSNPN and SVGIG (reference sequence). V was cut by 7 bases and J by 10 bases, with 23 bases left in between. The CDR3 DNA sequence: TGTGCCTATATAACAGGTACTACGGCAGTATCACCCCTCCACTTT. Protein sequence: CAYITGTTAVSPLHF.

The chain combines TRBV15 with TRBJ1-2; unclear D gene. Germline V CDR1 and CDR2: LNHNV, YYDKDF (reference sequence). V lost 0 bases and J 7 bases, leaving 3 bases between the germline ends. This CDR3 has 11 residues. CDR3 coding DNA: TGTGCCACCAGCAGAGATCTTGGCTACACCTTC. Translated: CATSRDLGYTF. The variable domain in full, completed from reference TRBV15 and TRBJ1-2, reads DAMVIQNPRYQVTQFGKPVTLSCSQTLNHNVMYWYQQKSSQAPKLLFHYYDKDFNNEADTPDNFQSRRPNTSFCFLDIRSPGLGDTAMYLCATSRDLGYTFGSGTRLTVV.

The J gene is TRBJ2-7, the V gene TRBV25-1; 7 nucleotides line up with TRBD1. The CDR3 contains 13 residues. Germline V CDR1 and CDR2: MGHDK, SYGVNS. V gave up 6 bases and J gave up 5 bases; unmatched junction bases: 7. The CDR3 DNA reads as TGTGCCAGCAGAAACCGGGACAGAGACGAGCAGTACTTC. Protein sequence: CASRNRDRDEQYF.

The CDR3 DNA reads TGTGCCAGCAGCACTAAATCGACAGGGTCCACTGAAGCTTTCTTT. Translating it yields CASSTKSTGSTEAFF. The chain employs TRBV7-9 and TRBJ1-1; TRBD1 aligns across 7 bases. With 5 bases clipped from V and 4 bases from J, the junction kept 10 bases outside the gene matches. Germline V gives CDR1 SEHNR, CDR2 FQNEAQ (reference sequence). This CDR3 region has 15 residues.

The CDR3 region has the DNA TGTGCCAGCAGTTACAGGGGACTGAACACCGGGGAGCTGTTTTTT. Its protein is CASSYRGLNTGELFF. The chain has TRBV27 and TRBJ2-2; possibly TRBD1 for D (7 bases). Germline CDR1 reads MNHEY; CDR2 reads SMNVEV (reference sequence). Trimming cost V 4 bases and J 1 base, with 10 bases left between them. The CDR3 spans 15 residues.

DNA for the CDR3: TGTGCCAGCAGTTTAGGGCTAGCGGTAGGGGAGCAGTACTTC. This translates into CASSLGLAVGEQYF. J is TRBJ2-7 and V is TRBV27; 7 bases line up with TRBD2. J gave up 7 bases and V 2 bases, and 8 bases lay outside the gene matches. The germline gives CDR1 MNHEY, CDR2 SMNVEV (reference sequence). The CDR3 has 14 residues.

The CDR3 here is CASSSLAGATYNEQFF. The CDR3 bases are TGTGCCAGCAGCTCTTTAGCGGGCGCCACCTACAATGAGCAGTTCTTC. This rearrangement joins TRBV11-2 to TRBJ2-1, with 7 bases identical to TRBD2. The CDR3 totals 16 residues. The J segment lost 2 bases and the V segment lost 4 bases, leaving 8 bases of the junction unmatched. Germline CDR1 SGHAT, CDR2 FQNNGV.

The gene calls are TRBV2 and TRBJ2-1, with D perhaps TRBD2 (6 bases). The CDR3 loop spans 13 amino acids. The germline gives CDR1 SNHLY, CDR2 FYNNEI. V lost 8 bases to trimming and J lost 4 bases, with 12 bases between them. The CDR3 nucleotides read TGTGCCAGCCCCGGGACTGAATACAATGAGCAGTTCTTC. This translates into CASPGTEYNEQFF. Variable domain in full (rest from reference TRBV2 and TRBJ2-1): EPEVTQTPSHQVTQMGQEVILRCVPISNHLYFYWYRQILGQKVEFLVSFYNNEISEKSEIFDDQFSVERPDGSNFTLKIRSTKLEDSAMYFCASPGTEYNEQFFGPGTRLTVL.

The chain has TRBV28 and TRBJ1-5; D is unresolved. Germline CDR1 is MDHEN and CDR2 is SYDVKM. This CDR3 comprises 15 residues. V lost 5 bases and J 2 bases, leaving 13 bases between the germline ends. The CDR3 here is CASSEWNGGNQPQHF. The CDR3 bases are TGTGCCAGCAGTGAATGGAACGGGGGCAATCAGCCCCAGCATTTT. The variable domain in full, completed from reference TRBV28 and TRBJ1-5, reads DVKVTQSSRYLVKRTGEKVFLECVQDMDHENMFWYRQDPGLGLRLIYFSYDVKMKEKGDIPEGYSVSREKKERFSLILESASTNQTSMYLCASSEWNGGNQPQHFGDGTRLSIL.

The chain has TRBV7-2 and TRBJ1-2; D might be TRBD1 (5 bases). V was trimmed by 4 bases and J by 4 bases, leaving 13 bases between them. The length of the CDR3 is 14 residues. Germline V CDR1 and CDR2: SGHTA, FQGNSA. The CDR3 nucleotides are TGTGCCAGCAGCTCTCCAGGGATACCCTATGGCTACACCTTC. Its translation is CASSSPGIPYGYTF.

The chain has TRBV29-1 and TRBJ2-3; 9 nucleotides agree with TRBD1. Germline CDR1 reads SQVTM; CDR2 reads ANQGSEA. This CDR3 has 13 amino acids. V dropped 7 bases and J dropped 0; count of bases not matched to a gene: 2. The CDR3 DNA is TGCAGCGCGGGACAGGGCAGCACAGATACGCAGTATTTT. Protein sequence: CSAGQGSTDTQYF.

The rearrangement joins TRBV7-7 to TRBJ2-5; 10 positions agree with TRBD1. The V and J ends lost 1 base and 1 base, in that order; junction bases with no gene match: 3. Germline assignment: CDR1 SSHAT and CDR2 FNYEAQ (reference sequence). The CDR3 is 16 amino acids. CDR3 bases: TGTGCCAGCAGCTTAGGGGACAGGGGCAGCCAAGAGACCCAGTACTTC. Its translation: CASSLGDRGSQETQYF.

This clone was detected a few times. The V gene is TRBV28, the J gene TRBJ2-7; TRBD1 might be the D (6 bases). Deletions cut 2 bases from V and 3 bases from J, with 14 bases between. The CDR3 is 15 residues long. Germline CDR1 MDHEN, CDR2 SYDVKM. CDR3 in amino acids: CASSLIQGGRYEQYF. CDR3 DNA: TGTGCCAGCAGTTTAATACAGGGTGGTCGCTACGAGCAGTACTTC.

This clone was counted between two and nine times. The chain has TRBV5-1 and TRBJ2-7; 7 nucleotides agree with TRBD2. J gave up 0 bases and V 4 bases, and 7 bases lay outside the gene matches. Germline CDR1 SGHRS, CDR2 YFSETQ. The CDR3 is 15 residues long. The CDR3 loop reads CASSDGSGPSYEQYF. DNA for the CDR3: TGCGCCAGCAGCGACGGTAGCGGGCCCTCCTACGAGCAGTACTTC.

This clone appeared a few times. This rearrangement joins TRBV6-5 to TRBJ2-7; 7 bases align to TRBD1. The V segment lost 10 bases and the J segment 0 bases; nucleotides outside the gene matches: 12. The CDR3 length is 15 residues. Germline CDR1 is MNHEY and CDR2 is SVGAGI. In DNA, the CDR3 is TGTGCCACCTTCTATACAGGGGCGAGCTCCTACGAGCAGTACTTC. This codes for CATFYTGASSYEQYF.

The gene calls are TRBV5-1 and TRBJ2-2, with TRBD2 matching 7 bases. The junction had 12 bases not matched to a gene; V was cut back by 6 bases and J by 4 bases. The CDR3 extends over 16 amino acids. CDR1 and CDR2 from the germline V gene are SGHRS and YFSETQ. The CDR3 protein is CASNIGLVSFTGELFF. CDR3 nucleotide sequence: TGCGCCAGCAACATTGGACTAGTCTCTTTCACCGGGGAGCTGTTTTTT.

The chain uses TRBV27 and TRBJ2-7; possible D gene TRBD2, 6 bases. Germline V gene data show CDR1 as MNHEY and CDR2 as SMNVEV (reference sequence). The CDR3 is made up of 17 amino acids. Trimming took off 2 bases at V and 0 bases at J, with 17 bases between the two ends. The CDR3 nucleotides are TGTGCCAGCAGTTTAAGCGGCCGGACTACCAGCTCCTACGAGCAGTACTTC. Its translation is CASSLSGRTTSSYEQYF.

This clone is a singleton in its sample. The V and J genes are TRBV27 and TRBJ2-3, with D hard to call. Per germline, CDR1 MNHEY and CDR2 SMNVEV (reference sequence). Trimming took off 1 base at V and 3 bases at J, with 17 bases between the two ends. The CDR3 is 17 residues long. The CDR3 spells CASSLYANLWSTDTQYF. CDR3 bases: TGTGCCAGCAGTTTATACGCCAATCTCTGGAGTACAGATACGCAGTATTTT.

V is TRBV29-1 and J is TRBJ1-1; a possible D gene is TRBD1 (6 bases). This CDR3 comprises 10 residues. Germline CDR1 SQVTM, CDR2 ANQGSEA. V was shortened by 4 bases and J by 10 bases, with 10 bases between the two germline ends. The CDR3 bases are TGCAGCGTTGGAGGACAGACAGCTTTCTTT. Amino acids: CSVGGQTAFF.

The chain is built from TRBV27 and TRBJ2-1; D possibly corresponds to TRBD1 (7 bases). Trimming shortened V by 4 bases and J by 9 bases, and 10 bases separated the two germline ends. The CDR3 is 12 amino acids. The V gene's germline CDR1 is MNHEY and CDR2 SMNVEV (reference sequence). The CDR3, as DNA: TGTGCCAGCAGTTCCCAGGGGGGTGAGCAGTTCTTC. Translated, it gives CASSSQGGEQFF.

The sample holds a few counts of this clone. The sample carries other DNA sequences with the same CDR3. The chain links TRBV7-2 to TRBJ2-7; D remains unclear. The CDR3 runs to 13 residues. Germline values: CDR1 SGHTA, CDR2 FQGNSA. The germline V and J ends were trimmed by 1 base and 0 bases, with 4 bases remaining between them. The CDR3 sequence: CASSLVSSYEQYF. DNA for the CDR3: TGTGCCAGCAGCTTAGTCAGCTCCTACGAGCAGTACTTC.

The chain links TRBV18 to TRBJ1-4; tentative D call: TRBD1 (5 bases). CDR1 and CDR2 (germline): KGHSH, LQKENI. V lost 1 base and J 4 bases, leaving 10 bases between the germline ends. The CDR3 runs to 15 residues. The CDR3 sequence: CASSPQGPYNEKLFF. As DNA, the CDR3 is TGTGCCAGCTCACCACAGGGGCCTTATAATGAAAAACTGTTTTTT.

Concerning this clone itself: Different DNA sequences within this sample yield the same CDR3. The chain combines TRBV19 with TRBJ2-7, with 15 bases fitting TRBD2. Germline V gene lookup returns CDR1 LNHDA and CDR2 SQIVND (reference sequence). CDR3 size: 15 residues. The ends lost 5 bases at V and 4 bases at J; junction bases unmatched: 3. DNA of the CDR3: TGTGCCAGTAGTCCAGGGACTAGCGGGAGGTACGAGCAGTACTTC. It specifies CASSPGTSGRYEQYF.

J is TRBJ2-5 and V is TRBV11-3; D unclear. Germline V gene lookup returns CDR1 SGHNT and CDR2 YENEEA. Trimming took 5 bases from V and 0 from J, leaving 13 bases between them. The CDR3 consists of 15 residues. In nucleotides, the CDR3 is TGTGCCAGCAGCCTCCGCTCTAGTAACCAAGAGACCCAGTACTTC. It specifies CASSLRSSNQETQYF.

The chain links TRBV5-1 to TRBJ2-1; D perhaps matches TRBD1 (5 bases). Trimming left V 1 base short and J 5 bases short, with 10 bases between. The CDR3 loop spans 14 amino acids. Germline V CDR1 and CDR2: SGHRS, YFSETQ. This chain's CDR3 is CASSLQGTHNEQFF. The DNA of the CDR3 is TGCGCCAGCAGCTTGCAGGGTACCCACAATGAGCAGTTCTTC.